This T cell receptor (beta chain) originates from a study of shared clonotypes between healthy human individuals. Over several immunoSEQ plates, each subset's genomic DNA was distributed in even portions. The method was immunoSEQ multiplex PCR; TCRdb's version includes in-frame clones alone and lacks a portion of them. The table lists over a million clones, approximately 78% of them singletons. This CDR3 contains 15 residues. CDR1 is SGHRS, CDR2 YFSETQ, per germline. The V and J ends lost 0 bases and 6 bases respectively, with 16 bases between them. Sequencing input: memory CD4+ T cells from PBMCs. The subset was: CD45RA-negative fraction. The V call is TRBV5-1, the J call TRBJ2-7; TRBD1 is a possible D gene (5 bases). This clonotype was obtained from a man between 18 and 35 years old in good health. Some clones in this sample may be carry-over from other donors' samples. Here the CDR3 DNA reads TGCGCCAGCAGCTTGGCGAACCTAGGGCAGGGCGAGCAGTACTTC. It translates to CASSLANLGQGEQYF.